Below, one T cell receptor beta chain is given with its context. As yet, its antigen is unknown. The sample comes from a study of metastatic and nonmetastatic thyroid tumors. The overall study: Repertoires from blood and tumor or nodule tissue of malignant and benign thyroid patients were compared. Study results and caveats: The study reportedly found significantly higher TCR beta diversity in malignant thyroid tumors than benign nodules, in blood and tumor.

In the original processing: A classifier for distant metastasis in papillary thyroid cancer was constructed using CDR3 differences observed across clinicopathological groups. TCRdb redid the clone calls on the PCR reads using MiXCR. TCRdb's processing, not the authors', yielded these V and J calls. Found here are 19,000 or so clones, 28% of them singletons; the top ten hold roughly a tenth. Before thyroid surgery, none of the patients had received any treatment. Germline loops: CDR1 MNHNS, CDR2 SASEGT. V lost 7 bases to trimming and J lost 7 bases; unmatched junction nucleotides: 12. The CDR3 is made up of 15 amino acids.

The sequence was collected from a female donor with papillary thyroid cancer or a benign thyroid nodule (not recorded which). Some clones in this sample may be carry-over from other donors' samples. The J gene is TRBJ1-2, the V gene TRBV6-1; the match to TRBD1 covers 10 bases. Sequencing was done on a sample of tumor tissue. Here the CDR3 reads CASIRPGTGVGGYTF. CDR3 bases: TGTGCCAGCATCCGTCCCGGGACAGGGGTGGGTGGCTACACCTTC.